This T cell receptor (beta chain) emerged from a study of T cells after yellow fever vaccination. Study background: Preparation of fractions with low cell numbers was performed using SMART-Seq v4 Ultra Low Input.

This clonotype was seen a few times. Its antigen is unidentified. Per the germline V gene, CDR1 is MNHNY and CDR2 is SVGAGI (reference sequence). V lost 5 bases to trimming and J lost 4 bases, with 20 bases between them. The CDR3 has 16 amino acids. It was through 5'RACE template switching that TCR cDNA was made, with a universal primer site and UMIs added. Via MiXCR, TCRdb re-called the 5' RACE reads, giving one row per CDR3 protein. The table includes 250,000 to 400,000 distinct CDR3 sequences, about 4% detected once. General study findings and limits: Reappearance after the booster was observed for most primary-vaccination clones (roughly 97% CD4, almost 90% CD8).

Sequences were derived from PBMCs, sampled 5 days after the yellow fever booster vaccination. This clonotype was obtained from a man aged 18 to 30 who received the YFV17D yellow fever vaccine. This rearrangement joins TRBV6-6 to TRBJ1-1; TRBD1 is a possible D gene (6 bases). Here the CDR3 DNA reads TGTGCCAGCAGTACGTCTTTGGGGGGGCTGGGCACTGAAGCTTTCTTT. It yields the protein CASSTSLGGLGTEAFF.